The rows below give T cell receptor beta chains drawn from one sample of a study of cytotoxic CD8 clonotypes in ibrutinib-treated CLL. Assay used: immunoSEQ multiplex PCR; TCRdb lists only in-frame clones, some missing. The table records 150,000 or so clones, approximately 83% of them present only once. Source: PBMCs, taken after 24 months of ibrutinib treatment. These receptors originate from a human donor with chronic lymphocytic leukemia. The CDR3 runs from the conserved cysteine through the conserved F or W. Size is stated for part of the rows, as once, few or many counts, or as a class when the clone is expanded.

V	size	CDR3
TRBV11-2	NA	CASSLGRNEQFF
TRBV7-9	NA	CASSPALGPTDTQYF
TRBV25-1	NA	CASSDESGRVPYNEQFF
TRBV6-5	few	CASSYGYLKEQYF
TRBV9	NA	CASQGSGGYTF
TRBV5-4	once	CASSLDRNQPQHF
TRBV6-6	NA	CASRPIAENSYEQYF
TRBV28	NA	CASSLGVLAGGRAYNEQFF
TRBV19	NA	CASSKGSGTGVGNQPQHF
TRBV28	once	CASSLEFGTASNQPQHF
TRBV28	NA	CASSPPTGRPPQHF
TRBV15	NA	CATTSMGGNTIYF
TRBV6-5	NA	CASRGSYNEQFF
TRBV19	NA	CASSIRRSVTGELFF
TRBV2	NA	CASSEAGRLKADYGYTF
TRBV11-2	NA	CASSAQFEQYF
TRBV6-1	NA	CASSELHLGHGGYTF
TRBV28	once	CASSYSKTSGSVGAETQYF
TRBV28	NA	CASSLLSGGSGYTF
TRBV18	NA	CASSPDRVRNTEAFF
TRBV30	NA	CAWDQGQETQYF
TRBV2	NA	CASSGTVGTGYNEQFF
TRBV7-2	NA	CASSPPVAEQYF
TRBV27	NA	CASSTLGAGRRNEQFF
TRBV30	once	CASTRAWEQYF
TRBV7-3	NA	CASSFGLAGGNEQFF
TRBV28	NA	CASSLPSRTYEQYF
TRBV30	few	CAWSPQGNQPQHF
TRBV5-1	NA	CASSLQGLEETQYF
TRBV7-2	NA	CASSLERGGRETQYF
TRBV19	NA	CASSIPGNTIYF
TRBV21-1	NA	CASSRGQLSSYEQYF
TRBV11-1	once	CASSLVGANMNTEAFF
TRBV10-3	NA	CAISLTGGNYGYTF
TRBV7-2	NA	CASSHSDRGYNSPLHF
TRBV7-8	NA	CASSLVMRGGLNEQYF
TRBV15	NA	CATSRDRSGGSRFGEQFF
TRBV30	few	CAWTRQGPTKLFF
TRBV19	many	CASSEQGSAQHF
TRBV4-2	NA	CASSPTGADGNTIYF
TRBV19	NA	CASSISGSVTGELFF
TRBV5-6	once	CASSRGYLYGYTF
TRBV10-3	NA	CAISELTGSRGYTF
TRBV6-5	NA	CASSYRDVNYNEQFF
TRBV4-3	NA	CASSQAGTSNTGELFF
TRBV19	few	CASNEPYTF
TRBV5-1	NA	CASSPGTASSGNTIYF
TRBV6-5	NA	CASSSVANLQPQHF
TRBV11-3	NA	CASSLGPGLAAGSETQYF
TRBV18	NA	CASSPSGAQGYTF
TRBV7-9	NA	CASSLGGSPLHF
TRBV6-5	NA	CASRGTGRTGELFF